Detailed here is one T cell receptor beta chain. V was clipped by 5 bases and J by 3 bases; unmatched bases: 6. CDR3 length: 15 amino acids. The germline V gene encodes CDR1 MDHEN and CDR2 SYDVKM. The sample belongs to a study of shared clonotypes between healthy human individuals. Sequenced by immunoSEQ multiplex PCR; TCRdb stores in-frame clones only, minus some. Of more than 450,000 clones listed, roughly 78% were seen once; the top ten hold over 10%. The sequenced material came from PBMCs. V and J are TRBV28 and TRBJ1-2; 10 nucleotides align to TRBD1. The sequence came from a woman between 35 and 50 years old in good health. Some clones in this sample may be carry-over from other donors' samples. DNA of the CDR3: TGTGCCAGCAGTCCTACCGGGACAGGGGACTATGGCTACACCTTC. It is translated as CASSPTGTGDYGYTF.